This T cell receptor (beta chain) was sequenced during a study of T cells in Graves' hyperthyroidism and ophthalmopathy. The CDR3 covers 13 residues. Between the trimmed V and J ends, which lost 10 bases and 2 bases, there was a span of 15 bases. Germline V lookup: CDR1 LNHDA, CDR2 SQIVND (reference sequence). The study left out patients who had uncontrolled infection, other autoimmune disease, pregnancy or lactation. Diagnoses were established using clinical symptoms, serum thyroxine and TRAb, thyroid ultrasound and orbital computed tomography. Researchers amplified the TCR beta CDR3 regions from RNA transcripts. The TCR CDR3 first-round RT-PCR relied on the HTBI primer set. One entry per CDR3 protein results from TCRdb running MiXCR on the multiplex PCR reads. The sample gives about 350,000 distinct CDR3 sequences, 12% to 15% of which show up once; under 25% is in the top ten.

Input material: blood. This TCR was recovered from a woman in her sixties or seventies with Graves' ophthalmopathy. This rearrangement joins TRBV19 to TRBJ2-7; a possible D gene is TRBD2 (6 bases). The CDR3: CATATGLPYEQYF. The CDR3 bases are TGTGCCACCGCTACGGGACTCCCCTACGAGCAGTACTTC.